This TCR beta chain appears in the sequencing data of a study of cytomegalovirus exposure and HLA in healthy donors. The CDR3 sequence is 17 residues long. Germline CDR1 is LGHNA and CDR2 is YNFKEQ. V lost 0 bases, J lost 1 base, and 4 bases stayed unmatched. In the PCR, 60 Vbeta and 13 Jbeta primers were used. Sequenced by immunoSEQ multiplex PCR; TCRdb stores in-frame clones only, minus some. The table shows 140,000 to 150,000 clones, with approximately 79% occurring only once. While unrecorded immune exposures were likely, the donors were nominally healthy when sampled. To note about this clone: The antigen is unknown.

Study observations and caveats: Follow-up analysis later connected one missense variant in DCLRE1C with trimming of TCR beta V- and J-genes.

The receptor comes from a woman aged 25 to 39 in good health and CMV-seronegative. The gene calls are TRBV4-2 and TRBJ1-3; 9 nucleotides match TRBD1. The sample was PBMCs. This chain's CDR3 is CASSQEVDRGSGNTIYF. The CDR3 nucleotides read TGTGCCAGCAGCCAAGAAGTAGACAGGGGGTCTGGAAACACCATATATTTT.